This T cell receptor beta chain was documented in a study of blood T cell repertoires in COVID-19. About the study: Both acute and convalescent COVID-19 samples were obtained from the United States, Italy and Spain. PBMCs, B-cell-depleted T cells, or T cells provided the cDNA or gDNA that made up the material.

Authors' processing steps: Amplification from reference gene primers served as the basis for estimated nucleated cell counts. Using immunoSEQ multiplex PCR, the repertoire was profiled, and TCRdb retains in-frame clones only, with some absent. V and J calls and clone size follow that table, whereas D and trimming were derived from the DNA. Of 130,000 or so clones listed, 70% to 80% were seen once; the top ten hold approximately 25%. The germline gives CDR1 SEHNR, CDR2 FQNEAQ (reference sequence). J lost 5 bases, V lost 5 bases, and 11 bases had no gene match. The CDR3 covers 16 residues. The receptor's source is a human donor in a cohort sampled during active COVID-19. Sequencing used peripheral blood. V gene TRBV7-9 combines with J gene TRBJ1-1; 10 positions match TRBD1. CDR3 coding DNA: TGTGCCAGCAGCGACCAAGACAGGGGGCGCGGAACTGAAGCTTTCTTT. Protein product: CASSDQDRGRGTEAFF.